The 26 T cell receptor beta chains below come from one sample, sequenced in a study of regulatory T cells in long-lasting Graves disease. The TCR beta library used iRepertoire HTBI primers with Arm-PCR amplification of CDR3. TCRdb re-called the multiplex PCR reads with MiXCR, one entry per CDR3 protein. The table includes around 460,000 distinct CDR3 sequences, around 13% detected once. Noted time point: newly diagnosed GD, antithyroid drugs for less than 3 months. There was RNA extracted from PBMCs, and the TCR library was made from it. These sequences were also reported in another study, on T cells in Graves' hyperthyroidism and ophthalmopathy.

Here the sequenced sample was peripheral blood mononuclear cells (PBMCs), taken at new diagnosis, from a patient treated with antithyroid drugs. Receptor source: a woman in her forties or fifties with Graves disease.

This clonotype was counted many times. This chain connects TRBV27 to TRBJ2-4, with 8 bases fitting TRBD1. This CDR3 is 17 amino acids long. V shed 2 bases and J 2 bases; nucleotides not matched to a gene: 8. Germline loops: CDR1 MNHEY, CDR2 SMNVEV (reference sequence). CDR3 coding DNA: TGTGCCAGCAGTTTACTGTCAGGGGGCGCGTCCAAAAACATTCAGTACTTC. This codes for CASSLLSGGASKNIQYF.

The V gene is TRBV5-1, the J gene TRBJ2-1, with a possible D match to TRBD2 (6 bases). The V gene's germline CDR1 is SGHRS and CDR2 YFSETQ. CDR3 length: 15 amino acids. V lost 0 bases, J lost 6 bases, and 13 bases lay in between. The CDR3 region is CASSLGGRTVNEQFF. The CDR3 DNA sequence: TGCGCCAGCAGCTTGGGTGGGAGGACCGTCAATGAGCAGTTCTTC.

The chain has TRBV5-1 and TRBJ2-5; 7 bases line up with TRBD1. Germline CDR1 and CDR2: SGHRS and YFSETQ. V lost 4 bases, J lost 7 bases, and 10 bases stayed unmatched. The CDR3 contains 14 residues. DNA for the CDR3: TGCGCCAGCAGCCCCCCCGGGACAGAAGGGACCCAGTACTTC. It yields the protein CASSPPGTEGTQYF. Full variable domain (outside the CDR3, taken from reference TRBV5-1 and TRBJ2-5): KAGVTQTPRYLIKTRGQQVTLSCSPISGHRSVSWYQQTPGQGLQFLFEYFSETQRNKGNFPGRFSGRQFSNSRSEMNVSTLELGDSALYLCASSPPGTEGTQYFGPGTRLLVL.

This clonotype was counted ten times or more. The chain employs TRBV28 and TRBJ1-6; 7 bases map to TRBD1. V lost 6 bases and J lost 0; bases outside the gene matches: 11. The CDR3 loop spans 18 amino acids. CDR1 is MDHEN, CDR2 SYDVKM, per germline. The CDR3 reads CASRPDRKISSYNSPLHF. The DNA for the CDR3 is TGTGCCAGCAGACCGGACAGGAAGATTAGCTCCTATAATTCACCCCTCCACTTT.

The sample holds many counts of this clonotype. The chain has TRBV7-9 and TRBJ1-2; perhaps TRBD1 as D (5 bases). Germline V gives CDR1 SEHNR, CDR2 FQNEAQ (reference sequence). The CDR3 runs 14 residues. Trimming stripped 8 bases from V and 1 base from J, with 14 bases between. This chain's CDR3 is CASGGSGSNYGYTF. CDR3 DNA: TGTGCCAGCGGAGGGTCAGGGAGTAACTATGGCTACACCTTC.

This clonotype turned up a few times. This chain joins TRBV4-2 and TRBJ1-6; tentatively, D is TRBD1 (5 bases). The germline V and J ends were trimmed by 0 bases and 10 bases, with 10 bases remaining between them. The germline CDR1 and CDR2 sequences are LGHNA and YNFKEQ. CDR3 length: 14 residues. CDR3 nucleotides: TGTGCCAGCAGCCAAGATATCCGGGGGTCACCCCTCCACTTT. Protein product: CASSQDIRGSPLHF.

This clonotype came up many times. The J gene is TRBJ1-5, the V gene TRBV12-3 or TRBV12-4; 8 nucleotides align to TRBD1. This CDR3 spans 14 amino acids. With V trimmed by 5 bases and J by 2 bases, 2 bases remained unmatched. For the CDR3, the DNA is TGTGCCAGCAGTACAGGGGGGGGCAATCAGCCCCAGCATTTT. Translated: CASSTGGGNQPQHF.

In the case of this clonotype: A much larger clone differs by one base, so this may be a read error. CDR3 sequence: CASIRTVFAAKLFF. The CDR3 DNA sequence: TGTGCCAGCATCAGGACAGTCTTCGCTGCAAAACTGTTTTTT. V and J are TRBV2 and TRBJ1-4; weak D call: TRBD1 (6 bases). Germline V gene lookup returns CDR1 SNHLY and CDR2 FYNNEI. CDR3 length equals 14 residues. Trimming removed 7 bases from V and 10 bases from J, with 19 bases in between.

This clonotype was recorded many times. This chain uses TRBV20-1 with TRBJ1-6; no clear D. Germline-derived CDR1 and CDR2 are DFQATT and SNEGSKA (reference sequence). The germline V and J ends were trimmed by 3 bases and 5 bases, with 5 bases remaining between them. This CDR3 has 12 residues. CDR3: CSARGNNSPLHF. The CDR3 DNA sequence: TGCAGTGCTAGGGGCAATAATTCACCCCTCCACTTT.

This clonotype appeared many times. The CDR3 here is CASSLGSGRGNEQFF. CDR3 DNA sequence: TGTGCCAGCAGCTTGGGTAGCGGGAGGGGTAATGAGCAGTTCTTC. The chain uses TRBV5-6 and TRBJ2-1, with 11 bases aligning to TRBD2. Germline V CDR1 and CDR2: SGHDT, YYEEEE. The length of the CDR3 is 15 residues. Germline trimming cut 0 bases from V and 7 bases from J; bases unmatched to any gene: 3.

This clonotype has just a few counts. The rearrangement uses TRBV20-1 and TRBJ2-1; 11 nucleotides line up with TRBD2. CDR3 length: 15 amino acids. The ends lost 3 bases at V and 4 bases at J; junction bases unmatched: 5. The V gene's germline CDR1 is DFQATT and CDR2 SNEGSKA (reference sequence). The CDR3 DNA reads TGCAGTGCTAGTCACCTAGCGGGAGGTTACAATGAGCAGTTCTTC. Translation: CSASHLAGGYNEQFF.

This clonotype has a handful of counts. The genes are TRBV6-1 and TRBJ1-1; tentatively, D is TRBD1 (6 bases). The CDR3 is 14 amino acids. Trimming pared 7 bases from V and 2 bases from J, leaving 14 bases between. CDR1 is MNHNS, CDR2 SASEGT, per germline. CDR3: CASKAGQLNTEAFF. The CDR3 DNA reads as TGTGCCAGCAAGGCTGGACAGCTAAACACTGAAGCTTTCTTT.

The chain uses TRBV27 and TRBJ2-1; a weak D match, TRBD2 (6 bases). This CDR3 comprises 13 residues. V shed 5 bases and J shed 7 bases, with 12 bases lying between them. The V gene's germline CDR1 is MNHEY and CDR2 SMNVEV (reference sequence). The CDR3 loop reads CASSRGTFNEQFF. DNA for the CDR3: TGTGCCAGCAGTCGTGGGACTTTTAATGAGCAGTTCTTC.

This clonotype has ten or more counts. The V call is TRBV7-2, the J call TRBJ2-2; D is ambiguous. Trimming removed 2 bases at V and 3 bases at J, with 16 bases between. The length of the CDR3 is 17 residues. Germline V lookup: CDR1 SGHTA, CDR2 FQGNSA. The DNA of the CDR3 is TGTGCCAGCAGCTTAATGGTATCACTACCCCACACCGGGGAGCTGTTTTTT. This encodes CASSLMVSLPHTGELFF.

As regards this clonotype: Germline and junction disagree at one end, which may indicate a read error. J is TRBJ1-1 and V is TRBV19, with D maybe TRBD1 (6 bases). The CDR3 has 14 residues. Germline CDR1 is LNHDA and CDR2 is SQIVND (reference sequence). CDR3 sequence (DNA): TGTGTCAGTAGTAGCCTCAGGGGGAACACTGAAGCTTTCTTT. This sequence encodes CVSSSLRGNTEAFF.

This clonotype was recorded a few times. The rearrangement links TRBV30 to TRBJ2-1; 9 bases fit TRBD1. The CDR3 runs to 13 residues. The germline CDR1 and CDR2 sequences are GTSNPN and SVGIG (reference sequence). J lost 7 bases, V lost 6 bases, and 7 bases had no gene match. The CDR3 nucleotides read TGTGCCTGCGGTCCCGGGACAGGGAATGAGCAGTTCTTC. Amino acids: CACGPGTGNEQFF.

This clonotype was seen many times. This chain uses TRBV2 with TRBJ2-7; perhaps TRBD2 as D (6 bases). The V gene lost 3 bases and the J gene lost 2 bases, with 29 bases spanning the gap. Germline-derived CDR1 and CDR2 are SNHLY and FYNNEI. The length of the CDR3 is 20 residues. The DNA for the CDR3 is TGTGCCAGCAGTGACCTGATGGGGGGTCTCAACCCTCGGCTGGCCTACGAGCAGTACTTC. Encoded protein: CASSDLMGGLNPRLAYEQYF.

This clonotype was seen a few times. The chain recombines TRBV5-1 with TRBJ2-5, with D possibly TRBD1 on 6 matching bases. Germline lookup yields CDR1 SGHRS and CDR2 YFSETQ. V was clipped by 0 bases and J by 2 bases, with 17 bases between them. This CDR3 contains 17 residues. This CDR3 is CASSLGVWTVRQETQYF. As DNA, the CDR3 is TGCGCCAGCAGCTTGGGCGTATGGACAGTGAGACAAGAGACCCAGTACTTC.

This clonotype was found many times. V and J are TRBV5-1 and TRBJ2-2; no firm D call. Trimming took off 0 bases at V and 3 bases at J, with 6 bases between the two ends. The CDR3 sequence is 14 residues long. Looked up from germline, CDR1 is SGHRS and CDR2 is YFSETQ. In DNA form, the CDR3 reads TGCGCCAGCAGCTTGGGGGCAGACACCGGGGAGCTGTTTTTT. Its translation: CASSLGADTGELFF.

A word on this clonotype: A far larger clone is only one base removed, so a read error is likely. The rearrangement uses TRBV12-3 or TRBV12-4 and TRBJ2-3; 13 positions match TRBD2. The CDR3 runs to 20 residues. The chain's CDR3 is CASSERLPGLAGTSTDTQCF. DNA for the CDR3: TGTGCCAGCAGTGAGCGGTTACCGGGACTAGCGGGAACTAGCACAGATACGCAGTGTTTT.

At least ten counts were recorded for this clonotype. The chain couples TRBV5-8 to TRBJ2-5, with D possibly being TRBD1 (5 bases). Germline CDR1 and CDR2: SGHTS and YDEGEE. The CDR3 spans 14 residues. The V and J ends lost 0 bases and 5 bases respectively, with 11 bases between them. Here the CDR3 DNA reads TGTGCCAGCAGCTTGGTGGGCAGGGTTGAGACCCAGTACTTC. The encoded protein is CASSLVGRVETQYF.

This clonotype was counted many times. This sequence joins TRBV6-1 and TRBJ1-1; no definite D call. Trimming removed 6 bases from V and 3 bases from J, with 17 bases in between. Germline loops: CDR1 MNHNS, CDR2 SASEGT. The CDR3 spans 15 residues. The CDR3 bases are TGTGCCAGCAGGAGTACGGGCCGCGGCGACACTGAAGCTTTCTTT. Amino acids: CASRSTGRGDTEAFF.

This clonotype was found a few times. The rearrangement joins TRBV5-1 to TRBJ2-7; tentatively, D is TRBD2 (7 bases). The CDR3 has 14 amino acids. The germline gives CDR1 SGHRS, CDR2 YFSETQ. V lost 8 bases and J lost 0, with 15 bases in between. The CDR3 here is CASQGRDPSYEQYF. The CDR3 region has the DNA TGCGCCAGTCAGGGGAGGGACCCCTCCTACGAGCAGTACTTC.

Ten or more counts support this clonotype. The chain recombines TRBV28 with TRBJ2-3, with 11 nucleotides matching TRBD2. Germline CDR1 and CDR2: MDHEN and SYDVKM. The J segment lost 0 bases and the V segment lost 8 bases, leaving 16 bases of the junction unmatched. The CDR3 is 19 amino acids. In DNA, the CDR3 is TGTGCCAGCCGGGGGGTAGCGGGAGGGCCCAGTTCTAGCACAGATACGCAGTATTTT. Amino acids: CASRGVAGGPSSSTDTQYF.

The CDR3 coding sequence is TGCAGTGCAAGGCCGAGTCCACTTCTCTCCTACGAGCAGTACTTC. Its protein is CSARPSPLLSYEQYF. The V and J genes are TRBV20-1 and TRBJ2-7; D call uncertain. CDR3 length: 15 amino acids. Germline loops: CDR1 DFQATT, CDR2 SNEGSKA (reference sequence). With 6 bases removed from V and 0 bases from J, the gap between germline ends came to 18 bases.

This clonotype was seen more than once but under ten times. This sequence joins TRBV3-1 and TRBJ2-5; 10 bases align to TRBD2. This CDR3 has 18 residues. V dropped 2 bases and J dropped 2; count of bases not matched to a gene: 11. Germline values: CDR1 LGHDT, CDR2 YNNKEL (reference sequence). The CDR3 DNA is TGTGCCAGCAGCCAAAATCTTCTAGCGGGAGTGAGTCAAGAGACCCAGTACTTC. Translated, it gives CASSQNLLAGVSQETQYF.